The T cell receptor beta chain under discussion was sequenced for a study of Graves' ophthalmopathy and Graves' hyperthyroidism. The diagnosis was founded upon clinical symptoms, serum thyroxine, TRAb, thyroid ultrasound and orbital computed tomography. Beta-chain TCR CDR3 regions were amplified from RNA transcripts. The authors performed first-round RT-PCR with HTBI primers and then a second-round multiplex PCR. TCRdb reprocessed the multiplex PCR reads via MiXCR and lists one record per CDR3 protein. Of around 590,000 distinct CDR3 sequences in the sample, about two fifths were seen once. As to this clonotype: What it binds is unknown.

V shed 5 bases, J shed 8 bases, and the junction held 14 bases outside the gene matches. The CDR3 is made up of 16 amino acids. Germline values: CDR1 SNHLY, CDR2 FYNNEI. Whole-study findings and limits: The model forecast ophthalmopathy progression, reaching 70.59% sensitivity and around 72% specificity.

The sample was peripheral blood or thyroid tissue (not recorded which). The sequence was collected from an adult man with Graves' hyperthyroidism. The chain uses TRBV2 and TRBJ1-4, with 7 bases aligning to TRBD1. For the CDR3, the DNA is TGTGCCAGCAGTCTCCGGGCCCCGACAGGGCAGGAAAAACTGTTTTTT. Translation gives CASSLRAPTGQEKLFF.